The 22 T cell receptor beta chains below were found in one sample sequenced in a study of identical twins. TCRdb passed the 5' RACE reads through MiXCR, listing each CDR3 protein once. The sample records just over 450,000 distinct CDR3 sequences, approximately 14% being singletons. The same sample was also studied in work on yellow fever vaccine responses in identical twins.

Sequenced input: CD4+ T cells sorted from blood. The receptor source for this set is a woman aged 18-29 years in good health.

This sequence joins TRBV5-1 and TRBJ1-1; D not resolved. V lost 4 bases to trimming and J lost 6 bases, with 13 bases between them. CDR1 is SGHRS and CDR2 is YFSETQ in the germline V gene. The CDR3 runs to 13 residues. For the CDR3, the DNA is TGCGCCAGCAGCCAAAGCCTGCTGTCTGAAGCTTTCTTT. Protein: CASSQSLLSEAFF. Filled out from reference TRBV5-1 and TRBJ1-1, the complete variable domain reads KAGVTQTPRYLIKTRGQQVTLSCSPISGHRSVSWYQQTPGQGLQFLFEYFSETQRNKGNFPGRFSGRQFSNSRSEMNVSTLELGDSALYLCASSQSLLSEAFFGQGTRLTVV.

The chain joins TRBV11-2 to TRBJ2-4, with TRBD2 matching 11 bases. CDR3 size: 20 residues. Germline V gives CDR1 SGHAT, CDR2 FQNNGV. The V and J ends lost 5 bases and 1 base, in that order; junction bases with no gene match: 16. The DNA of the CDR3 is TGTGCCAGCAGCCTCCCGGGACTAGCGGCACCCCGGGGGGCCAAAAACATTCAGTACTTC. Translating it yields CASSLPGLAAPRGAKNIQYF. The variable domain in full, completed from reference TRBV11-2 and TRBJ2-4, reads EAGVAQSPRYKIIEKRQSVAFWCNPISGHATLYWYQQILGQGPKLLIQFQNNGVVDDSQLPKDRFSAERLKGVDSTLKIQPAKLEDSAVYLCASSLPGLAAPRGAKNIQYFGAGTRLSVL.

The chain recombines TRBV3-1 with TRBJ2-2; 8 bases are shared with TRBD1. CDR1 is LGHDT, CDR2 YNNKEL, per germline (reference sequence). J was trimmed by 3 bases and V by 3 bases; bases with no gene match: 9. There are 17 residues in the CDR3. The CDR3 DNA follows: TGTGCCAGCAGCCACTTTGTCCGGACAGGGCACACCGGGGAGCTGTTTTTT. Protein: CASSHFVRTGHTGELFF.

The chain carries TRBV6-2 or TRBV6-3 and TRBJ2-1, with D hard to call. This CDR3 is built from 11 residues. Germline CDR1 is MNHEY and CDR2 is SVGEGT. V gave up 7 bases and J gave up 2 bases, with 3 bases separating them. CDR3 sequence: CASTAYNEQFF. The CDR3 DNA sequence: TGTGCCAGCACAGCCTACAATGAGCAGTTCTTC.

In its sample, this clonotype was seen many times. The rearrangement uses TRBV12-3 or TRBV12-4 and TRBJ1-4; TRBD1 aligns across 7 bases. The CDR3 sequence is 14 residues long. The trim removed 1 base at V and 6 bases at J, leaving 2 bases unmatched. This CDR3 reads CASSLGGGHEKLFF. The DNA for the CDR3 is TGTGCCAGCAGTTTAGGAGGGGGCCATGAAAAACTGTTTTTT.

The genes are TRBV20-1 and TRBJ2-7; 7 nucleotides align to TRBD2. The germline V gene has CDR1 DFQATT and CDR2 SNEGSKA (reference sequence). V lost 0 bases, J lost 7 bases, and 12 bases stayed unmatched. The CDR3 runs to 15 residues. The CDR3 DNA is TGCAGTGCTAGAGAGGAAGCGGGGTCCATCTGGGAGCAGTACTTC. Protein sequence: CSAREEAGSIWEQYF.

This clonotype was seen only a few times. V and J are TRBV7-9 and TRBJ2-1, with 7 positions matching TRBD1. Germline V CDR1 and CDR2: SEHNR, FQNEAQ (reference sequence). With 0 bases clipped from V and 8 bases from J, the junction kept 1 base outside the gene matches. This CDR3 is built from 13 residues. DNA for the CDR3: TGTGCCAGCAGCTTAGCGCAGGGGGATGAGCAGTTCTTC. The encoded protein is CASSLAQGDEQFF.

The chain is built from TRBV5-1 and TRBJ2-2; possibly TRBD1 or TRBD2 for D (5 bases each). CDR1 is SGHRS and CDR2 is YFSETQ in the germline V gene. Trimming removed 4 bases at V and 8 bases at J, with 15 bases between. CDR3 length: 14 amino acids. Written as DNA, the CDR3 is TGCGCCAGCAGCACCGGGACCAGTGAAGGGGAGCTGTTTTTT. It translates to CASSTGTSEGELFF.

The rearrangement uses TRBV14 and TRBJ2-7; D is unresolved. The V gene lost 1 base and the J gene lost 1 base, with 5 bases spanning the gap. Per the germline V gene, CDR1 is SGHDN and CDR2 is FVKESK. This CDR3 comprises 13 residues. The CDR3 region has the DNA TGTGCCAGCAGCCAAGTCCAGTCCTACGAGCAGTACTTC. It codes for CASSQVQSYEQYF.

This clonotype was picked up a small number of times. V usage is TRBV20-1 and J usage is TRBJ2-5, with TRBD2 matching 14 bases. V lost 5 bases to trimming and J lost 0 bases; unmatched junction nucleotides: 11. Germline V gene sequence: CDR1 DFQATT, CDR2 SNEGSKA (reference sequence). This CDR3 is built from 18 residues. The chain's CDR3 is CSAPRLAGGPGYQETQYF. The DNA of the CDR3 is TGCAGTGCTCCAAGACTAGCGGGAGGGCCGGGGTACCAAGAGACCCAGTACTTC.

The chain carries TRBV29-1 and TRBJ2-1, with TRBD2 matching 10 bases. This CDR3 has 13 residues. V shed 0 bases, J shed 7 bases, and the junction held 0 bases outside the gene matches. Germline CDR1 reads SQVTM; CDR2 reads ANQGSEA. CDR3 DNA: TGCAGCGTTGAAGAACTAGCGGGGAATGAGCAGTTCTTC. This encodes CSVEELAGNEQFF.

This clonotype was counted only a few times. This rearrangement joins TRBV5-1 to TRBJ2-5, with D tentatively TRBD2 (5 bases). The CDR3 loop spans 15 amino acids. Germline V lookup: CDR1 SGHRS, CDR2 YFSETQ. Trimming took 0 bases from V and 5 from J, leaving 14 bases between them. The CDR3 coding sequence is TGCGCCAGCAGCTTGGAGGACTCACTGGGGGAGACCCAGTACTTC. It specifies CASSLEDSLGETQYF.

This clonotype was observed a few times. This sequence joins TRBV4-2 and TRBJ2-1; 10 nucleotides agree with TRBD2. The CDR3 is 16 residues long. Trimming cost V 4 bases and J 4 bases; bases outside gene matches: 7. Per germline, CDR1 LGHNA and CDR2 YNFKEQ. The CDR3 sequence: CASSREGLAKYNEQFF. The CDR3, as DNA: TGTGCCAGCAGCCGGGAGGGACTAGCGAAATACAATGAGCAGTTCTTC.

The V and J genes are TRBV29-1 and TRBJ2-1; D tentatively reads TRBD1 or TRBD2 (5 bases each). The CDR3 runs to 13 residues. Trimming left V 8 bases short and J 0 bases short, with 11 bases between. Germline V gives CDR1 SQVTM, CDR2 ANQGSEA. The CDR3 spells CSRGMSSYNEQFF. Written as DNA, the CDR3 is TGCAGCCGGGGCATGAGCTCCTACAATGAGCAGTTCTTC.

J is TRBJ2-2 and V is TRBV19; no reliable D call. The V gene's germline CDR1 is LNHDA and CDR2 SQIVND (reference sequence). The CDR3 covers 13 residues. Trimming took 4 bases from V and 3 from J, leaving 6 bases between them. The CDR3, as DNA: TGTGCCAGTAGTACGAAGCACACCGGGGAGCTGTTTTTT. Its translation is CASSTKHTGELFF.

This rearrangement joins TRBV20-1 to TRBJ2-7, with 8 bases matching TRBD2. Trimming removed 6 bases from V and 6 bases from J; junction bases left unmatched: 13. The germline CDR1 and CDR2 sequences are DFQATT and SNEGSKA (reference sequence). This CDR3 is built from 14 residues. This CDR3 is CSAKEDGRASEQYF. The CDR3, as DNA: TGCAGTGCCAAAGAGGACGGGAGGGCCTCCGAGCAGTACTTC.

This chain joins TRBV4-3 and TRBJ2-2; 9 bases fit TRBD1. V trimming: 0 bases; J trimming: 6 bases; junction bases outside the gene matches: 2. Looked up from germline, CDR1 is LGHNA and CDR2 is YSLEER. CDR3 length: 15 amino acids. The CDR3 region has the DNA TGCGCCAGCAGCCAAGATCGACAGGGGGCCGGGGAGCTGTTTTTT. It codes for CASSQDRQGAGELFF.

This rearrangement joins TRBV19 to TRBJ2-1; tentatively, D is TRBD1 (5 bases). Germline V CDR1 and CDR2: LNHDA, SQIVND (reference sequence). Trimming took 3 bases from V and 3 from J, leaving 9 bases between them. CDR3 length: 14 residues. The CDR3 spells CASSMGTGYNEQFF. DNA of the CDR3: TGTGCCAGTAGTATGGGCACAGGCTACAATGAGCAGTTCTTC.

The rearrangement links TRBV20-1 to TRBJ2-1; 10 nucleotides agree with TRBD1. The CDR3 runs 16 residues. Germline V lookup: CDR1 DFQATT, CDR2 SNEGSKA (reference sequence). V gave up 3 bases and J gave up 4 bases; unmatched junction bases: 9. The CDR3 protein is CSARAGTGVLYNEQFF. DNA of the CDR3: TGCAGTGCTAGGGCCGGGACAGGGGTCTTATACAATGAGCAGTTCTTC.

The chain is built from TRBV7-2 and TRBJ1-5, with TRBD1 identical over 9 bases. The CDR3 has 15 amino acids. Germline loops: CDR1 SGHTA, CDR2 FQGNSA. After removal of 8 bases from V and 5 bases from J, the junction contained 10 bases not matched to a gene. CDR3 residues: CASSWTGAGHQPQHF. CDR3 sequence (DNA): TGTGCCAGCTCTTGGACAGGGGCGGGTCATCAGCCCCAGCATTTT.

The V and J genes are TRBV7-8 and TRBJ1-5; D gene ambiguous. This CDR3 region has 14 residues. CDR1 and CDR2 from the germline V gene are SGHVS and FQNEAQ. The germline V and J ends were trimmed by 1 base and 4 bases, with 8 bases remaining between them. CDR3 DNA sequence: TGTGCCAGCAGCTTAGATGGGCAGAATCAGCCCCAGCATTTT. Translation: CASSLDGQNQPQHF.

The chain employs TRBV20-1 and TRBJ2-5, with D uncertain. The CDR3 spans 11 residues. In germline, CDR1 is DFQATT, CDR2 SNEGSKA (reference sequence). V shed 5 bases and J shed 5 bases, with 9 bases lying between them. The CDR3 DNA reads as TGCAGTGCTCCATCTCGGGAGACCCAGTACTTC. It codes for CSAPSRETQYF.